The 17 T cell receptor beta chains below come from one sample, sequenced in a study of cytomegalovirus exposure and HLA in healthy donors. 13 Jbeta primers and 60 Vbeta primers were used for the PCR. This table comes from immunoSEQ multiplex PCR, and its TCRdb copy is limited to in-frame clones, with some not included. This table holds 75,000 to 95,000 clones, over 75% found once. The specimen sequenced was PBMCs. Source of these receptors: a male donor in good health and CMV-seropositive.

There are a few counts of this clone. The chain employs TRBV6-5 and TRBJ2-3; D remains unclear. Germline V gives CDR1 MNHEY, CDR2 SVGAGI. Trimming stripped 4 bases from V and 2 bases from J, with 4 bases between. This CDR3 region has 12 residues. CDR3 residues: CASSSHTDTQYF. Written as DNA, the CDR3 is TGTGCCAGCAGTTCCCACACAGATACGCAGTATTTT.

The gene calls are TRBV6-5 and TRBJ2-1, with 11 bases lining up with TRBD2. With V trimmed by 2 bases and J by 5 bases, 5 bases remained unmatched. CDR3 size: 16 residues. CDR1 is MNHEY and CDR2 is SVGAGI in the germline V gene. CDR3 nucleotide sequence: TGTGCCAGCAGTTACGCTAGCGGGAGGTTCCACAATGAGCAGTTCTTC. Its translation is CASSYASGRFHNEQFF.

The rearrangement uses TRBV6-6 and TRBJ1-5; weak D call: TRBD1 (5 bases). The CDR3 is 16 residues long. V was shortened by 2 bases and J by 2 bases, with 13 bases between the two germline ends. The germline CDR1 and CDR2 sequences are MNHNY and SVGAGI (reference sequence). CDR3 nucleotides: TGTGCCAGCAGTTACCATGACAGACATGGCAATCAGCCCCAGCATTTT. Translating gives CASSYHDRHGNQPQHF.

The chain links TRBV27 to TRBJ2-7; no firm D call. This CDR3 comprises 14 residues. The germline V gene has CDR1 MNHEY and CDR2 SMNVEV (reference sequence). V was pared by 3 bases and J by 3 bases, with 12 bases between. CDR3 DNA: TGTGCCAGCAGTTTTCGTCCGAAACACTACGAGCAGTACTTC. This encodes CASSFRPKHYEQYF.

With regard to this clone: This is likely a read error, given that the CDR3 carries no conserved phenylalanine or tryptophan at its end. The V and J genes are TRBV30 and TRBJ2-3; D gene uncertain. Between the trimmed V and J ends, which lost 0 bases and 3 bases, there was a span of 7 bases. In germline, CDR1 is GTSNPN, CDR2 SVGIG (reference sequence). This CDR3 spans 13 amino acids. The CDR3 spells CAWSVRQTDTQYV. CDR3 nucleotides: TGTGCCTGGAGTGTACGTCAAACAGATACGCAGTATGTT.

The chain recombines TRBV5-6 with TRBJ2-7, with unresolved D. This CDR3 is built from 13 residues. CDR1 SGHDT and CDR2 YYEEEE come from the germline V gene. V was pared by 0 bases and J by 2 bases, with 6 bases between. The CDR3 reads CASSLDRAYEQYF. CDR3 nucleotides: TGTGCCAGCAGCTTGGACAGAGCCTACGAGCAGTACTTC.

This chain joins TRBV6-5 and TRBJ1-4, with D tentatively TRBD1 (6 bases). Germline V gene lookup returns CDR1 MNHEY and CDR2 SVGAGI. Trimming cost V 6 bases and J 0 bases, with 11 bases left between them. The CDR3 spans 15 residues. This chain's CDR3 is CASSEGTTTNEKLFF. CDR3 nucleotide sequence: TGTGCCAGCAGCGAGGGGACAACAACTAATGAAAAACTGTTTTTT.

This clone was found a few times. J is TRBJ2-2 and V is TRBV5-4; 7 positions agree with TRBD1. There are 15 residues in the CDR3. V trimming: 4 bases; J trimming: 6 bases; junction bases outside the gene matches: 9. Germline loops: CDR1 SGHNT, CDR2 YYREEE (reference sequence). The CDR3 loop reads CASSPIQGPSGELFF. The CDR3 DNA sequence: TGTGCCAGCAGCCCCATACAGGGGCCCTCCGGGGAGCTGTTTTTT.

The chain carries TRBV9 and TRBJ2-5; TRBD2 agrees at 11 bases. V dropped 3 bases and J dropped 2; count of bases not matched to a gene: 9. Germline V gene data show CDR1 as SGDLS and CDR2 as YYNGEE. The CDR3 runs 17 residues. The CDR3 coding sequence is TGTGCCAGCAGCGCCTACCCGGGACTAGCGGTTCAAGAGACCCAGTACTTC. Amino acid sequence: CASSAYPGLAVQETQYF.

The CDR3 DNA is TGTGCCAGCAGTGACGACAGGGCCATTGGTGGCTACACCTTC. Protein: CASSDDRAIGGYTF. This chain links TRBV2 with TRBJ1-2; 7 nucleotides agree with TRBD1. This CDR3 spans 14 amino acids. J gave up 7 bases and V 3 bases, and 8 bases lay outside the gene matches. Germline V CDR1 and CDR2: SNHLY, FYNNEI.

The V gene is TRBV4-1, the J gene TRBJ2-6; no firm D call. The CDR3 runs 15 residues. CDR1 MGHRA and CDR2 YSYEKL come from the germline V gene. The V and J ends lost 10 bases and 6 bases respectively, with 19 bases between them. Here the CDR3 reads CATQQNTNLANVLTF. Written as DNA, the CDR3 is TGCGCCACCCAGCAGAACACTAATCTGGCCAACGTCCTGACTTTC.

The count of this clone is one. The J gene is TRBJ2-7, the V gene TRBV29-1, with TRBD2 matching over 13 bases. The V segment lost 8 bases and the J segment 6 bases; nucleotides outside the gene matches: 7. The CDR3 is made up of 13 amino acids. The germline gives CDR1 SQVTM, CDR2 ANQGSEA. In nucleotides, the CDR3 is TGCAGCACCACGGGACTAGCGGGGTCCGAGCAGTACTTC. This sequence encodes CSTTGLAGSEQYF.

The chain carries TRBV10-1 and TRBJ2-1; 9 nucleotides align to TRBD2. The CDR3 is 15 amino acids. The V and J ends lost 4 bases and 6 bases, in that order; junction bases with no gene match: 7. Germline V gene sequence: CDR1 WNHNN, CDR2 SYGVQD (reference sequence). For the CDR3, the DNA is TGCGCCAGCAGTGTACACCGGACTAGCGCCAATGAGCAGTTCTTC. Translated, it gives CASSVHRTSANEQFF.

The gene calls are TRBV10-1 and TRBJ2-5; 7 bases are a match to TRBD2. Germline lookup yields CDR1 WNHNN and CDR2 SYGVQD (reference sequence). Trimming at V came to 5 bases and at J to 5 bases, leaving 14 bases not matched to a gene. This CDR3 comprises 16 residues. CDR3 region: CASSPSGSGKQETQYF. The DNA of the CDR3 is TGCGCCAGCAGTCCCTCGGGAAGCGGGAAGCAGGAGACCCAGTACTTC.

The J gene is TRBJ1-4, the V gene TRBV6-1; TRBD1 matches 7 bases. Germline V gives CDR1 MNHNS, CDR2 SASEGT. Trimming removed 4 bases from V and 14 bases from J; junction bases left unmatched: 4. The CDR3 covers 11 residues. CDR3 loop: CASSAGQVLFF. As DNA, the CDR3 is TGTGCCAGCAGTGCCGGACAGGTCCTGTTTTTT.

The CDR3 protein is CASSKEGGGTEAFF. CDR3 sequence (DNA): TGTGCCAGCAGCAAAGAGGGAGGGGGGACTGAAGCTTTCTTT. The gene calls are TRBV21-1 and TRBJ1-1. TRBV21-1 is an annotated pseudogene. The CDR3 runs 14 residues.

This sequence joins TRBV5-1 and TRBJ2-5; D may be TRBD1 (6 bases). The V end lost 0 bases, the J end lost 0 bases, and 12 bases lay between the germline ends. The CDR3 runs to 16 residues. Germline lookup yields CDR1 SGHRS and CDR2 YFSETQ. In DNA, the CDR3 is TGCGCCAGCAGCTTGGGGACAGCTCCAGACCAAGAGACCCAGTACTTC. Protein: CASSLGTAPDQETQYF.